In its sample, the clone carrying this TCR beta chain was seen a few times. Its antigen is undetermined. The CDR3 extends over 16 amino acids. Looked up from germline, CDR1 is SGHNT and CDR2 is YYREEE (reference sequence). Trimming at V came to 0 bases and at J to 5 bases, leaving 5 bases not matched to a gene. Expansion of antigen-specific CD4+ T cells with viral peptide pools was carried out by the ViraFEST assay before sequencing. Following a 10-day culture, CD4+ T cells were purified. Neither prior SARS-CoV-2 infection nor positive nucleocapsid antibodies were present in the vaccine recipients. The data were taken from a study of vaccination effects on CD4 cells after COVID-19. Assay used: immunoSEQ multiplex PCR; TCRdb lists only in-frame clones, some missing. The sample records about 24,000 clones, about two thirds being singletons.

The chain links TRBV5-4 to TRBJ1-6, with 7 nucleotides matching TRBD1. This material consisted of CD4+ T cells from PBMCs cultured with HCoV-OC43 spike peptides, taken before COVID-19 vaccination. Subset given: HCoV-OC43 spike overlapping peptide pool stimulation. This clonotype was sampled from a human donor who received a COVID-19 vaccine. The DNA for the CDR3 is TGTGCCAGCAGCTTGGAGACAGGGTCAAATAATTCACCCCTCCACTTT. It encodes CASSLETGSNNSPLHF.